This T cell receptor beta chain was sequenced during a study of blood T cell repertoires in COVID-19. Study context: Samples of COVID-19 (acute and convalescent) were obtained from the United States, Italy and Spain. PBMCs, B-cell-depleted T cells, or T cells were the source of the cDNA or gDNA that made up the material.

In the authors' workflow: Amplified reference gene primers provided the basis for estimating nucleated cell counts. Sequencing was performed with immunoSEQ multiplex PCR; in TCRdb, only in-frame clones are kept and a portion is missing. The V and J calls and clone size are taken from that table; D and trimming were inferred from the DNA. The table lists just over 650,000 clones, 90% of them singletons, with about 0.24% in the top ten. After removal of 2 bases from V and 1 base from J, the junction contained 4 bases not matched to a gene. CDR1 is MNHNY, CDR2 SVGAGI, per germline (reference sequence). CDR3 size: 15 residues.

The rearrangement uses TRBV6-6 and TRBJ1-2; 7 bases match TRBD1. The sequence derives from a woman younger than 30 with acute or convalescent COVID-19. Sequenced input: peripheral blood. As DNA, the CDR3 is TGTGCCAGCAGTTACCGGGACAGTTTTAACTATGGCTACACCTTC. Translation: CASSYRDSFNYGYTF.